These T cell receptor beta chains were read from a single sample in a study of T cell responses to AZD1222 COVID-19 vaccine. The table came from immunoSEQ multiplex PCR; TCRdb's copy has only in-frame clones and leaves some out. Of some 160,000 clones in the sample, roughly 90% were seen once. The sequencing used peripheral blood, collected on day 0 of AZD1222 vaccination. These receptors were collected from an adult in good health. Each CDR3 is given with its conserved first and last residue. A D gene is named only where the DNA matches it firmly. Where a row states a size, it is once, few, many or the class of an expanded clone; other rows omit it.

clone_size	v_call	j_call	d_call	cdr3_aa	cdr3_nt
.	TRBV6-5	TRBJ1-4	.	CASSPRVGHEKLFF	TGTGCCAGCAGTCCCCGGGTTGGTCATGAAAAACTGTTTTTT
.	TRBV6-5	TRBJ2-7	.	CAAETGPYEQYF	TGTGCCGCAGAAACAGGGCCTTACGAGCAGTACTTC
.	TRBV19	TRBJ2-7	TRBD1	CASSPGTGENEQYF	TGTGCCAGTAGTCCGGGGACAGGGGAAAACGAGCAGTACTTC
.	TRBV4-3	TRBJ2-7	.	CASSQDTGPYEQYF	TGCGCCAGCAGCCAAGACACGGGGCCCTACGAGCAGTACTTC
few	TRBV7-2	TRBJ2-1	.	CASSPRRAADNEQFF	TGTGCCAGCAGCCCGAGGCGAGCGGCGGACAATGAGCAGTTCTTC
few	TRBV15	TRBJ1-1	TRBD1	CATSSPGQGVTEAFF	TGTGCCACCAGCAGTCCGGGACAGGGGGTCACTGAAGCTTTCTTT
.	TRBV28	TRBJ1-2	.	CASSFGSVGDYGYTF	TGTGCCAGCAGTTTTGGGTCAGTCGGGGACTATGGCTACACCTTC
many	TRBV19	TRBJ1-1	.	CASAGRYTEAFF	TGTGCATCTGCGGGGCGGTACACTGAAGCTTTCTTT
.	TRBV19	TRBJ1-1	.	CASSIGGRAEAFF	TGTGCCAGTAGTATTGGGGGTCGGGCTGAAGCTTTCTTT
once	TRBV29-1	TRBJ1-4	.	CSVDLGAEKLFF	TGCAGCGTTGATCTGGGGGCGGAAAAACTGTTTTTT
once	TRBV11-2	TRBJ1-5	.	CASSLPGLRQPQHF	TGTGCCAGCAGCTTACCCGGTCTGCGGCAGCCCCAGCATTTT
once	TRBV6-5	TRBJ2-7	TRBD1	CASSYSGTGGAYEQYF	TGTGCCAGCAGTTACTCGGGGACAGGGGGGGCCTACGAGCAGTACTTC
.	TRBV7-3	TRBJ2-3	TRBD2	CASSTGTSPDTQYF	TGTGCCAGCAGCACTGGGACTAGCCCAGATACGCAGTATTTT
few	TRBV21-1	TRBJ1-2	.	CASSKAGTQVRDGYTF	TGTGCCAGCAGCAAAGCGGGGACACAGGTAAGAGATGGCTACACCTTC
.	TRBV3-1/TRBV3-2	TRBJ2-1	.	CASSQDAGILYNEQFF	TGTGCCAGCAGCCAAGATGCGGGAATTCTGTACAATGAGCAGTTCTTC
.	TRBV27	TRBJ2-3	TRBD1	CASPYTGRGQTDTQYF	TGTGCCAGCCCCTATACGGGCAGGGGGCAGACAGATACGCAGTATTTT
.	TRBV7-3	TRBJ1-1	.	CASSLRETSEAFF	TGTGCCAGCAGCTTAAGGGAGACGAGTGAGGCTTTCTTT
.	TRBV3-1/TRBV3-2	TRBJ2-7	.	CASSQDSLGTAEQYF	TGTGCCAGCAGCCAAGATTCTCTAGGGACCGCCGAGCAGTACTTC
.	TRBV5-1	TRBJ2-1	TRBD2	CASSLGFGGSVNNEQFF	TGCGCCAGCAGCTTGGGTTTCGGCGGGAGCGTCAACAATGAGCAGTTCTTC
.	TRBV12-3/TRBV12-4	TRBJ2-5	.	CASSSPGTQYF	TGTGCCAGCAGTAGCCCGGGGACCCAGTACTTC
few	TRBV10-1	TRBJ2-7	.	CASSESLPRGEKVREQYF	TGCGCCAGCAGTGAGTCCCTCCCCAGGGGCGAAAAAGTCCGAGAGCAGTACTTC
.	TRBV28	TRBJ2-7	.	CASRPRKGTYEQYF	TGTGCCAGCAGGCCGCGGAAGGGAACCTACGAGCAGTACTTC
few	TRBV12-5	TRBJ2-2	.	CASGFWGQDTGELFF	TGTGCTAGTGGTTTTTGGGGGCAGGACACCGGGGAGCTGTTTTTT
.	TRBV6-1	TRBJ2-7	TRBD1	CASSEYAGGYEQYF	TGTGCCAGCAGTGAATACGCAGGGGGCTACGAGCAGTACTTC
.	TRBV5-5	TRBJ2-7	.	CASSTTDRPYEQYF	TGTGCCAGCAGCACCACCGACAGGCCCTACGAGCAGTACTTC
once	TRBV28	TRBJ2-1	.	CASTPPGNEVNEQFF	TGTGCCAGCACTCCCCCAGGGAATGAGGTTAATGAGCAGTTCTTC
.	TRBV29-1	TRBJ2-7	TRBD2	CSAARGGYEQYF	TGCAGCGCCGCCCGGGGGGGCTACGAGCAGTACTTC
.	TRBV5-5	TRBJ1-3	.	CASSLTDFPNTIYF	TGTGCCAGCAGCTTGACAGACTTTCCAAACACCATATATTTT
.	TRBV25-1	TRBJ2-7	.	CASSGGRGTYEQYF	TGTGCCAGCAGTGGGGGACGGGGGACCTACGAGCAGTACTTC
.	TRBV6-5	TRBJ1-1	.	CASRGDTSFEAFF	TGTGCCAGCAGGGGGGACACGTCCTTTGAAGCTTTCTTT
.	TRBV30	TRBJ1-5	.	CAWSSTTQSQPQHF	TGTGCCTGGAGCTCCACCACCCAGTCTCAGCCCCAGCATTTT
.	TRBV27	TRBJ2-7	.	CASTPGDGYYEQYF	TGTGCCAGCACCCCCGGGGACGGTTACTACGAGCAGTACTTC
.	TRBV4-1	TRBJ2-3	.	CASSQVFVTDTQYF	TGCGCCAGCAGCCAGGTCTTTGTCACAGATACGCAGTATTTT
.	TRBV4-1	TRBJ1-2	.	CASSQEGFGYTF	TGCGCCAGCAGCCAAGAGGGTTTCGGCTACACCTTC
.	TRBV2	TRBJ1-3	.	CASSGEGNTIYF	TGTGCCAGCAGTGGGGAGGGAAACACCATATATTTT
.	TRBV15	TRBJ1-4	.	CATSTRGVATNEKLFF	TGTGCCACCAGCACCCGGGGCGTCGCAACTAATGAAAAACTGTTTTTT
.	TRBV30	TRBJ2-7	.	CACATGLQTEQYF	TGTGCCTGCGCTACAGGGCTACAGACCGAGCAGTACTTC
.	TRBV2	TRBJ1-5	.	CASNEKGLRDQPQHF	TGTGCCAGCAACGAGAAGGGACTCAGGGACCAGCCCCAGCATTTT
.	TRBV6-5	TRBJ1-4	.	CASSYSTASNGLFF	TGTGCCAGCAGTTACTCGACGGCCTCAAACGGACTGTTTTTT
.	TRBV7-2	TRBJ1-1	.	CASSFRRNTEAFF	TGTGCCAGCAGCTTTAGAAGGAACACTGAAGCTTTCTTT
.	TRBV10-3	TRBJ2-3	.	CAIRGSGSTDTQYF	TGTGCCATCAGGGGCTCAGGGAGCACAGATACGCAGTATTTT
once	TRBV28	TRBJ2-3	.	CASSITGIPSTDTQYF	TGTGCCAGCAGTATCACAGGGATCCCAAGCACAGATACGCAGTATTTT
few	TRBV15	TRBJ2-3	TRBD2	CATSRERGGRDTQYF	TGTGCCACCAGCAGAGAGCGGGGGGGCCGGGATACGCAGTATTTT
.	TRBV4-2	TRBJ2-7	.	CASSQEHRRRAYEQYF	TGTGCCAGCAGCCAAGAGCATCGACGACGGGCCTACGAGCAGTACTTC
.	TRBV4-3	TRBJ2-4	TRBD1	CASSQGDRGRGENIQYF	TGCGCCAGCAGCCAAGGGGACAGGGGGCGCGGCGAAAACATTCAGTACTTC
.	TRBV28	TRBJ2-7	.	CASIEGPRTIGTYEQYF	TGTGCCAGCATCGAGGGTCCCAGGACCATTGGGACCTACGAGCAGTACTTC
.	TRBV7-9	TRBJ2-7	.	CASSLYAGTYEQYF	TGTGCCAGCAGCTTATACGCAGGGACCTACGAGCAGTACTTC
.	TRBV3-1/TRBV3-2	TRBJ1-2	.	CASSPTGGRDYGYTF	TGTGCCAGCAGCCCCACCGGAGGGCGAGATTATGGCTACACCTTC
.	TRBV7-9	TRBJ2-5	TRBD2	CASSGPGLEQETQYF	TGTGCCAGCAGCGGCCCGGGACTAGAACAAGAGACCCAGTACTTC
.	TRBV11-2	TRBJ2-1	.	CASSLPTGSEQFF	TGTGCCAGCAGCTTACCCACGGGTAGTGAGCAGTTCTTC
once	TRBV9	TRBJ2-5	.	CASSVVGRRQETQYF	TGTGCCAGCAGCGTTGTAGGGCGTCGCCAAGAGACCCAGTACTTC
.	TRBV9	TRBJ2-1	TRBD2	CASSRTSGRLGENEQFF	TGTGCCAGCAGCCGGACTAGCGGGAGGCTGGGGGAGAATGAGCAGTTCTTC
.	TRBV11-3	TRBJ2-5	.	CASSSGPPWQETQYF	TGTGCCAGCAGCTCCGGACCCCCCTGGCAGGAGACCCAGTACTTC
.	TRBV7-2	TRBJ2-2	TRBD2	CASSLRPLAGDSTGELFF	TGTGCCAGCAGCTTAAGGCCACTAGCGGGAGATAGCACCGGGGAGCTGTTTTTT